This T cell receptor beta chain stems from a study of control samples from healthy donors and cancer patients. The germline gives CDR1 SNHLY, CDR2 FYNNEI. The CDR3 sequence is 9 residues long. Trimming shortened V by 8 bases and J by 3 bases, and 1 base separated the two germline ends. Using immunoSEQ multiplex PCR, the repertoire was profiled, and TCRdb retains in-frame clones only, with some absent. This sample has 85,000 to 120,000 clones, with under 95% found just once. This clone was observed a single time. The source is a woman aged 18-35 years in good health. The sample was blood. The genes are TRBV2 and TRBJ2-5; the D is unclear. The CDR3: CASEETQYF. The CDR3 DNA follows: TGTGCCAGCGAAGAGACCCAGTACTTC.